This T cell receptor (beta chain) was captured by sequencing in a study of T cells in tuberculosis. Study in general: The T cells targeted glucose monomycolate, a mycobacterial lipid, via CD1B.

Each clinical donor contributed on average approximately 93,000 T cells from unsorted cryopreserved PBMC. Remarks on this clone: Its antigen is as yet unknown.

Sequencing was performed with immunoSEQ multiplex PCR; in TCRdb, only in-frame clones are kept and a portion is missing. The table has fewer than 55,000 clones, about 96% seen once; the top ten hold approximately 7.6%. Study findings and constraints: GEM motif frequencies gave 70% accuracy; the GMM repertoire gave about 86%. Smaller alpha distances in active tuberculosis partly reflected shorter CDR3-alpha lengths.

Sequenced sample: PBMCs. This TCR was sampled from a donor between 10 and 35 years old with latent tuberculosis or without tuberculosis infection.

The CDR3 loop is CASSESRGAGNTIYF. CDR3 nucleotide sequence: TGCGCCAGCAGTGAGTCTCGGGGGGCTGGAAACACCATATATTTT. The gene calls are TRBV10-2 and TRBJ1-3; D is possibly TRBD1 (5 bases). V was pared by 0 bases and J by 2 bases, with 8 bases between. The CDR3 sequence is 15 residues long. In germline, CDR1 is WSHSY, CDR2 SAAADI.